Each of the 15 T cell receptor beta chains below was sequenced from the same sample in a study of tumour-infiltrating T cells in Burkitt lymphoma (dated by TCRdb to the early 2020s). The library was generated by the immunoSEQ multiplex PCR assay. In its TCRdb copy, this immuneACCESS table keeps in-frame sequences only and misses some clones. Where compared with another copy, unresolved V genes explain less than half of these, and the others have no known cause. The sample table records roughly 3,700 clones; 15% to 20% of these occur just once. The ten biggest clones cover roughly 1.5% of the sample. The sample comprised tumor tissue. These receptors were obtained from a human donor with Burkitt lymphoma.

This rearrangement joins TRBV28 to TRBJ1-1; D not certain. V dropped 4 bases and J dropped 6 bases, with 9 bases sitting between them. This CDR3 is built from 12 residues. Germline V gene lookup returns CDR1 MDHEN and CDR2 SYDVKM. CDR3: CASSSISPEAFF. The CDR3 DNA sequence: TGTGCCAGCAGTTCTATTAGCCCTGAAGCTTTCTTT.

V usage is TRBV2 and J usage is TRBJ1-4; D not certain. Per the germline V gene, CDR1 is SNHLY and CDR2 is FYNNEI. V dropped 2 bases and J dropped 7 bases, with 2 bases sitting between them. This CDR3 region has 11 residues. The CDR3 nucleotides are TGTGCCAGCAGTGAATTTGAAAAACTGTTTTTT. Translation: CASSEFEKLFF.

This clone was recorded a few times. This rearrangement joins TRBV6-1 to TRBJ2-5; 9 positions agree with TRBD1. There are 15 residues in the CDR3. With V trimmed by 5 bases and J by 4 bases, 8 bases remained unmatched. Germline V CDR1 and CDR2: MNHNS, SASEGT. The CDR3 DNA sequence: TGTGCCAGCAGTTCTGGGACAGGGAGGTTAGAGACCCAGTACTTC. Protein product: CASSSGTGRLETQYF.

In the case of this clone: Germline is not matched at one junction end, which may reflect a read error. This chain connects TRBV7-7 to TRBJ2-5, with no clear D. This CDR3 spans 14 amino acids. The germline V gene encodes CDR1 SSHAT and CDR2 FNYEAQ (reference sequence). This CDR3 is CASSSRAGQETQYF. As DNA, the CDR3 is TGTGCTAGCAGTTCCCGCGCAGGCCAAGAGACCCAGTACTTC.

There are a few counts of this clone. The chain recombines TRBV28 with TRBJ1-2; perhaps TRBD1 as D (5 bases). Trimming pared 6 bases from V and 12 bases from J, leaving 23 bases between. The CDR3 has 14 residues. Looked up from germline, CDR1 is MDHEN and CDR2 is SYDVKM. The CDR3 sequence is CASSGSGVSFGNTF. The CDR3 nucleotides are TGTGCCAGCAGCGGTTCGGGGGTATCTTTTGGAAACACCTTC.

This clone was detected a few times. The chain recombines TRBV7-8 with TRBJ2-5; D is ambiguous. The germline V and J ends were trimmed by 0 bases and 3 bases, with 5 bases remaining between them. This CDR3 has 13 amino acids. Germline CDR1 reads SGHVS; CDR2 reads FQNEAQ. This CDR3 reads CASSLAAKETQYF. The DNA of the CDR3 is TGTGCCAGCAGCTTAGCGGCTAAAGAGACCCAGTACTTC.

CDR3 nucleotides: TGCAGCGTTAACTTAGGCGGGGGGCGCGAGGGCACTGAAGCTTTCTTT. Encoded protein: CSVNLGGGREGTEAFF. The chain carries TRBV29-1 and TRBJ1-1; D may be TRBD1 (6 bases). The CDR3 has 16 residues. The V and J ends lost 5 bases and 4 bases respectively, with 23 bases between them. The germline V gene encodes CDR1 SQVTM and CDR2 ANQGSEA.

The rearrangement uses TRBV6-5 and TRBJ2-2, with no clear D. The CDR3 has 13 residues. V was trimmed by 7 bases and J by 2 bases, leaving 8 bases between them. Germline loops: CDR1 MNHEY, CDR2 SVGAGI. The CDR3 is CASTPDNTGELFF. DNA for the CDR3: TGTGCCAGCACTCCAGACAACACCGGGGAGCTGTTTTTT.

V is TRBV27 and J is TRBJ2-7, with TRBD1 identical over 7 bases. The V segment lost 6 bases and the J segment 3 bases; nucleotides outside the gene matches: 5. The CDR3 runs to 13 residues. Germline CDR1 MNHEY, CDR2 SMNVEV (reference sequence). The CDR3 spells CASSLGQFYEQYF. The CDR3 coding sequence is TGTGCCAGCAGCCTGGGACAGTTCTACGAGCAGTACTTC.

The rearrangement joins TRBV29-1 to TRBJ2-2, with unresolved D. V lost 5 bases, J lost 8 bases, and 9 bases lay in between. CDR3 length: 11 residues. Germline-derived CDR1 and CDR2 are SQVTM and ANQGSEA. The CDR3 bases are TGCAGCGTTAAATCGGCAGGGGAGCTGTTTTTT. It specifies CSVKSAGELFF.

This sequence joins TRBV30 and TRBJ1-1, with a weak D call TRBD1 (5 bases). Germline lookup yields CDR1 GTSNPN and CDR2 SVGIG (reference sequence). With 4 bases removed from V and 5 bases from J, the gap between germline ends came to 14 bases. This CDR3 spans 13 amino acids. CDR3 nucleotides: TGTGCCTGGACCATACAGGACGGGACTGAAGCTTTCTTT. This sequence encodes CAWTIQDGTEAFF.

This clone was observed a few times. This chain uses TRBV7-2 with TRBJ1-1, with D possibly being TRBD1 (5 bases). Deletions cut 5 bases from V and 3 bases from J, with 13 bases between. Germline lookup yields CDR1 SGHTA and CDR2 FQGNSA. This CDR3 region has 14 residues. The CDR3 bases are TGTGCCAGCAGCCCCGGGACTATGGACACTGAAGCTTTCTTT. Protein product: CASSPGTMDTEAFF.

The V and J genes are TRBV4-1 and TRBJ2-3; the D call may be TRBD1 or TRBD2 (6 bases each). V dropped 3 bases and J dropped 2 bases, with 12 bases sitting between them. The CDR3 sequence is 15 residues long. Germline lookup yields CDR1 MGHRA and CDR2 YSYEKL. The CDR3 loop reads CASSHQGGITDTQYF. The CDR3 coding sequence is TGCGCCAGCAGCCATCAAGGGGGGATCACAGATACGCAGTATTTT.

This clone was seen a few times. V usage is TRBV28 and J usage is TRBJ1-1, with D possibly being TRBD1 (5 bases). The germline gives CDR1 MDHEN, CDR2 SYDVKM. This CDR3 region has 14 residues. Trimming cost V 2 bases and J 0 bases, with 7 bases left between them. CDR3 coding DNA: TGTGCCAGCAGTTTAACAGGAGTGAACACTGAAGCTTTCTTT. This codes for CASSLTGVNTEAFF.

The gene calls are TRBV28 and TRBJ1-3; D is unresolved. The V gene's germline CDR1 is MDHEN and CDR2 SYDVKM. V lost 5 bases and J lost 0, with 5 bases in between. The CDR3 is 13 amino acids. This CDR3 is CASSAASGNTIYF. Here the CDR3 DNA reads TGTGCCAGCAGTGCGGCCTCTGGAAACACCATATATTTT.